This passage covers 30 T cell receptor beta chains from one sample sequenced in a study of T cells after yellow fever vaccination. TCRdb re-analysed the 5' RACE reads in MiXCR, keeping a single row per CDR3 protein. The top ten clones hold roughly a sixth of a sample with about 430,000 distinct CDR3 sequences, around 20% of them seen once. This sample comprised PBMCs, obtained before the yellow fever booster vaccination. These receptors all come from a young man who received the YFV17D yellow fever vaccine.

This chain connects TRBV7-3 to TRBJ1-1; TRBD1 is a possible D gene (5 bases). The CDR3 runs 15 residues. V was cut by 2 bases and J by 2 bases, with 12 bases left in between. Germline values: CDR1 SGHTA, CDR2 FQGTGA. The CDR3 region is CASSLGRALNTEAFF. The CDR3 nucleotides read TGTGCCAGCAGCTTAGGCAGGGCCCTAAACACTGAAGCTTTCTTT. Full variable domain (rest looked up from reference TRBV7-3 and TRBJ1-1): GAGVSQTPSNKVTEKGKYVELRCDPISGHTALYWYRQSLGQGPEFLIYFQGTGAADDSGLPNDRFFAVRPEGSVSTLKIQRTERGDSAVYLCASSLGRALNTEAFFGQGTRLTVV.

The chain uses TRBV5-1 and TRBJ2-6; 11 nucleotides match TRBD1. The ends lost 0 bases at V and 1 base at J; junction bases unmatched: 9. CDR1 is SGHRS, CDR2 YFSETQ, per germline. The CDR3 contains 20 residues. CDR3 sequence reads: CASSLEGQGARWSGANVLTF. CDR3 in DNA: TGCGCCAGCAGCTTGGAAGGACAGGGGGCGCGGTGGTCTGGGGCCAACGTCCTGACTTTC. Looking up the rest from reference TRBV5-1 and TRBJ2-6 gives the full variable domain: KAGVTQTPRYLIKTRGQQVTLSCSPISGHRSVSWYQQTPGQGLQFLFEYFSETQRNKGNFPGRFSGRQFSNSRSEMNVSTLELGDSALYLCASSLEGQGARWSGANVLTFGAGSRLTVL.

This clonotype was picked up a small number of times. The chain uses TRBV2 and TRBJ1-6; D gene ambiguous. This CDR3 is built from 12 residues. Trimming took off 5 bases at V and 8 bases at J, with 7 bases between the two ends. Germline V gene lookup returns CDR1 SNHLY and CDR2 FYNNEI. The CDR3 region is CASSFGDSPLHF. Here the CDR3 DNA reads TGTGCCAGCAGTTTTGGGGATTCACCCCTCCACTTT.

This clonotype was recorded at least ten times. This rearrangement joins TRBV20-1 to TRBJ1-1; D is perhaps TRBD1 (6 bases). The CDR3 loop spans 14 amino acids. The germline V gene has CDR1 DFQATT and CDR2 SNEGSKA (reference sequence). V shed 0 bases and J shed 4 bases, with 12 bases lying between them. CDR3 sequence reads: CSARDPDRITEAFF. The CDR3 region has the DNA TGCAGTGCTAGAGATCCGGACAGAATCACTGAAGCTTTCTTT.

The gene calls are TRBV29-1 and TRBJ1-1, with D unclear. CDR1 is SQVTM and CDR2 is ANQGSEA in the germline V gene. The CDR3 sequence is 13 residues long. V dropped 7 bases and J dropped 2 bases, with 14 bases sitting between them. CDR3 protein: CSAKQNLNTEAFF. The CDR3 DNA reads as TGCAGCGCCAAACAGAACCTCAACACTGAAGCTTTCTTT.

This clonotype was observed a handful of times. In DNA form, the CDR3 reads TGCAGCGTTGTTGTCCCGCCCCATGAGCAGTTCTTC. It specifies CSVVVPPHEQFF. The rearrangement joins TRBV29-1 to TRBJ2-1, with D hard to call. The CDR3 totals 12 residues. From germline, CDR1 is SQVTM and CDR2 ANQGSEA. Trimming cost V 4 bases and J 8 bases, with 12 bases left between them.

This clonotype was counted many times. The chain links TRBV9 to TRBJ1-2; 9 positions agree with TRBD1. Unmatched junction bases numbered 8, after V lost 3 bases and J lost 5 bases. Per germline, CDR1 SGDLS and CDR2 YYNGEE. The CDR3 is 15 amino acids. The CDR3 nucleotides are TGTGCCAGCAGCGCCGGGACAGGGAATCTTTATGGCTACACCTTC. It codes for CASSAGTGNLYGYTF.

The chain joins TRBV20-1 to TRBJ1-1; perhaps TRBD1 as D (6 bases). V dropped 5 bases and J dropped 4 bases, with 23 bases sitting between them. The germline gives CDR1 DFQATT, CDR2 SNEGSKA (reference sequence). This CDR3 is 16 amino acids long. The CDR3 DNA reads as TGCAGTGCTCCCGGCGGGGGCCACGGTATGAGCACTGAAGCTTTCTTT. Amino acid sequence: CSAPGGGHGMSTEAFF.

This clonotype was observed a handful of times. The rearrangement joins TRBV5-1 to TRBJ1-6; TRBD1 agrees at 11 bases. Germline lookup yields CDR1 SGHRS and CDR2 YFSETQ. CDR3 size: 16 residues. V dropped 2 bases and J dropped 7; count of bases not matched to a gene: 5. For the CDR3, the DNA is TGCGCCAGCAGCTTCGGACAGGGGGCTAAAAATTCACCCCTCCACTTT. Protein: CASSFGQGAKNSPLHF.

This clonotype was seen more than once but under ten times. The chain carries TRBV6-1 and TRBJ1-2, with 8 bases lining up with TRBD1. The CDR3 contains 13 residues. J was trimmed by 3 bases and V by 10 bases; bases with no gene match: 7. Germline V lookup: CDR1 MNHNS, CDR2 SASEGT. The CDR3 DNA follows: TGTGCCACCCGACAGGGGATCGACTATGGCTACACCTTC. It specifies CATRQGIDYGYTF.

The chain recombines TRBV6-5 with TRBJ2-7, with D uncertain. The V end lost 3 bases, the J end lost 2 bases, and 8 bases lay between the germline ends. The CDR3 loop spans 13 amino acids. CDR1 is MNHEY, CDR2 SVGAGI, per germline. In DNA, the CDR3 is TGTGCCAGCAGTTATGGGGAAACCTACGAGCAGTACTTC. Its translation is CASSYGETYEQYF.

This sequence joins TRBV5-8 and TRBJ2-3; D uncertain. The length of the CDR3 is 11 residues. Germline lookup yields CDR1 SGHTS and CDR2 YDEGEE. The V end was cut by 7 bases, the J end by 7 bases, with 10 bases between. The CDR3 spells CASYNIYTQYF. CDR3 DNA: TGTGCCAGCTATAATATTTATACGCAGTATTTT.

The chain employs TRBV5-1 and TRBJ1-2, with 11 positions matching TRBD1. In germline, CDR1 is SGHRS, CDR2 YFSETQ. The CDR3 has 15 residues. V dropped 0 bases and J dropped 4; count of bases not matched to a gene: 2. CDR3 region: CASSLVGQGAYGYTF. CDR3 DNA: TGCGCCAGCAGCTTGGTCGGACAGGGGGCCTATGGCTACACCTTC.

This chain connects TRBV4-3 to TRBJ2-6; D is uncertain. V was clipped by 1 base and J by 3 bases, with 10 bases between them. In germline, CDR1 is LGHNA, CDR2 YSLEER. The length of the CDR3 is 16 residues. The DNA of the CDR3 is TGCGCCAGCAGCCAAGGCTCCGGGCTTGGGGCCAACGTCCTGACTTTC. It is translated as CASSQGSGLGANVLTF.

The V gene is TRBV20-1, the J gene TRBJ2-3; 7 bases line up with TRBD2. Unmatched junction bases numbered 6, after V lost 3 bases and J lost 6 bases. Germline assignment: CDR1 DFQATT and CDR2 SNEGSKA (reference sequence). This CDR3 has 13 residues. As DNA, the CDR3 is TGCAGTGCTAGCTTTAGCGGGCGGGATACGCAGTATTTT. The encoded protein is CSASFSGRDTQYF.

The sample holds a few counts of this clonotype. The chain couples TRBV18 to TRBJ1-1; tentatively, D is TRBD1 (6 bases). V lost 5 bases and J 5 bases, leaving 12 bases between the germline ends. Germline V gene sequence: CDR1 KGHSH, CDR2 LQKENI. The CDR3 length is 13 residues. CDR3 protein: CASSVGGKTEAFF. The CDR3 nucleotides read TGTGCCAGCTCAGTGGGGGGCAAAACTGAAGCTTTCTTT.

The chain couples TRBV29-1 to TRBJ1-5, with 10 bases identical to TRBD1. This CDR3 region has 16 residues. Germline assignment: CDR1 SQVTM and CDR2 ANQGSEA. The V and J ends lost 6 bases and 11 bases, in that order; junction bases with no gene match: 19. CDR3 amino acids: CSVSNTGTGAQIAQHF. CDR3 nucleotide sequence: TGCAGCGTCTCCAATACCGGGACAGGGGCCCAGATTGCCCAGCATTTT.

CDR3 in amino acids: CASSPAKDRGSYEQYF. CDR3 in DNA: TGTGCCAGCTCACCAGCTAAGGACAGGGGCTCCTACGAGCAGTACTTC. The gene calls are TRBV18 and TRBJ2-7, with 9 bases that match TRBD1. With 2 bases clipped from V and 0 bases from J, the junction kept 5 bases outside the gene matches. Germline values: CDR1 KGHSH, CDR2 LQKENI. The CDR3 has 16 residues. The variable domain in full, completed from reference TRBV18 and TRBJ2-7, reads NAGVMQNPRHLVRRRGQEARLRCSPMKGHSHVYWYRQLPEEGLKFMVYLQKENIIDESGMPKERFSAEFPKEGPSILRIQQVVRGDSAAYFCASSPAKDRGSYEQYFGPGTRLTVT.

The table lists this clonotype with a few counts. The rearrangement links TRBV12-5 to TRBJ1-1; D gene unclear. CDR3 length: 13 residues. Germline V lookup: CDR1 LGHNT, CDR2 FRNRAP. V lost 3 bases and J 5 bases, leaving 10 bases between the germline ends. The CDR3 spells CASGFLDGTEAFF. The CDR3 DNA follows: TGTGCTAGTGGTTTTCTAGATGGGACTGAAGCTTTCTTT.

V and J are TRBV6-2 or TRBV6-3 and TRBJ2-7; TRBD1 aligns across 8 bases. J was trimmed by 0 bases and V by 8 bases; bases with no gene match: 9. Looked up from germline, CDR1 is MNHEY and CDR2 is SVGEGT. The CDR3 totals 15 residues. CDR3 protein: CASFGTGPSSYEQYF. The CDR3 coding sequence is TGTGCCAGCTTCGGGACAGGACCTAGCTCCTACGAGCAGTACTTC.

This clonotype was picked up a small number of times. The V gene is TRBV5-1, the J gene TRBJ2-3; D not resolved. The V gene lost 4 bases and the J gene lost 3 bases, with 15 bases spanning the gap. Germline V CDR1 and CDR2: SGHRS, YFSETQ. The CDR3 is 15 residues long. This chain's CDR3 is CASSPSTLRTDTQYF. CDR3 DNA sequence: TGCGCCAGCAGCCCCAGCACCCTAAGGACAGATACGCAGTATTTT.

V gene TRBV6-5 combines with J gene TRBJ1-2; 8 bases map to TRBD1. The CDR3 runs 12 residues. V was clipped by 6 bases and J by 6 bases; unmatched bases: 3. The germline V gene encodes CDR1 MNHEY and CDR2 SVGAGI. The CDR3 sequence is CASRDRGDGYTF. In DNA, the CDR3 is TGTGCCAGCAGAGACAGGGGCGATGGCTACACCTTC.

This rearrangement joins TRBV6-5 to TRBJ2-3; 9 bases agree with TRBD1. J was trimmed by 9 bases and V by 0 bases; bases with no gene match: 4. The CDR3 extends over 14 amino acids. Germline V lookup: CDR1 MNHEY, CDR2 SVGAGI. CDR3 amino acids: CASSYSGTGSTQYF. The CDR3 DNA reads TGTGCCAGCAGTTACTCGGGGACAGGGAGCACGCAGTATTTT.

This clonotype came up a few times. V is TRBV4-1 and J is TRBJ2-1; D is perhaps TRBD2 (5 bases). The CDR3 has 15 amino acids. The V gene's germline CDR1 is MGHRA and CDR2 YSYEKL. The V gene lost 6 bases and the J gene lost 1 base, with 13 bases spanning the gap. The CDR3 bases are TGCGCCAGCAGGGAGGTGGAGAGGTCCTACAATGAGCAGTTCTTC. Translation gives CASREVERSYNEQFF.

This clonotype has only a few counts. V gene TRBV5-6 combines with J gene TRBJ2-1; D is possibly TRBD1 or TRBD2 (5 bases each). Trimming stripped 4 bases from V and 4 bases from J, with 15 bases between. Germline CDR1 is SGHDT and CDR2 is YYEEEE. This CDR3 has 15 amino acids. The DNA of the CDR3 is TGTGCCAGCAGCGTATCCGGGACGGCATACAATGAGCAGTTCTTC. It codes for CASSVSGTAYNEQFF.

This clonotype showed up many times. In DNA form, the CDR3 reads TGCAGTGCTAGTACGTCGACAGGGTGGAACTATGGCTACACCTTC. Its translation is CSASTSTGWNYGYTF. The J gene is TRBJ1-2, the V gene TRBV20-1, with TRBD1 matching over 7 bases. This CDR3 comprises 15 residues. CDR1 DFQATT and CDR2 SNEGSKA come from the germline V gene (reference sequence). Losses at the gene ends were 3 bases for V and 2 bases for J; bases not matched to a gene: 9.

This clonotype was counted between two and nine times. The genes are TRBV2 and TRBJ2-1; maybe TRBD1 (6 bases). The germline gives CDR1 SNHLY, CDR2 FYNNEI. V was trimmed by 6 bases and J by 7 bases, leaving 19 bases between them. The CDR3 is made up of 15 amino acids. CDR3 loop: CASRDGQSEGNEQFF. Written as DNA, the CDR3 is TGTGCCAGCAGGGACGGACAGTCCGAAGGGAATGAGCAGTTCTTC.

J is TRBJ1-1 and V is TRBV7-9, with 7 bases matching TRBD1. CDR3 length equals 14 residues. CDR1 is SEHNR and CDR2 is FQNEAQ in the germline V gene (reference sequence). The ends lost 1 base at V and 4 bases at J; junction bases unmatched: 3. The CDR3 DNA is TGTGCCAGCAGCTTAGGAGGGGGCTTCACTGAAGCTTTCTTT. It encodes CASSLGGGFTEAFF.

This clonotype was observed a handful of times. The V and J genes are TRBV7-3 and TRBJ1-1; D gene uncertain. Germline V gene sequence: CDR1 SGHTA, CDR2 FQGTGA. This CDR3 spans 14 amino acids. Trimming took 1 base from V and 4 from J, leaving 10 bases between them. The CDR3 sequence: CASSLMGWSTEAFF. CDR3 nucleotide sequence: TGTGCCAGCAGCTTAATGGGATGGAGCACTGAAGCTTTCTTT.

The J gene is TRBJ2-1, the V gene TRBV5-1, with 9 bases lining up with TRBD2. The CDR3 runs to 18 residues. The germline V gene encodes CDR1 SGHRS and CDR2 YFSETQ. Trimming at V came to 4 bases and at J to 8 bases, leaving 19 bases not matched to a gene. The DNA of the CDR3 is TGCGCCAGCAGCCCTGGTTCGCCTAGCGGGGCAGTAGTCTATGAGCAGTTCTTC. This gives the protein CASSPGSPSGAVVYEQFF.